The 20 T cell receptor beta chains listed next were all sequenced from one sample in a study of blood T cell repertoires in COVID-19. Profiling relied on immunoSEQ multiplex PCR, and the TCRdb table lists in-frame clones only, not all of them. The data contain tens of thousands of clones, 90% of them seen just once; the ten biggest clones take up approximately 2.8%. The sequenced sample was peripheral blood. The receptors stem from a man aged 50-59 years with active COVID-19.

This clone has just one count. The chain employs TRBV2 and TRBJ1-2; 7 positions match TRBD1. This CDR3 has 14 residues. CDR1 is SNHLY, CDR2 FYNNEI, per germline. Losses at the gene ends were 11 bases for V and 8 bases for J; bases not matched to a gene: 17. CDR3 coding DNA: TGTGCCGGGGGTACGACAGGGAGTACGGGCGGCTACACCTTC. Its translation is CAGGTTGSTGGYTF.

In this sample, this clone turned up once. CDR3 protein: CASSLRDREDSGNTIYF. CDR3 DNA sequence: TGCGCCAGCAGCTTGAGGGACAGGGAAGACTCTGGAAACACCATATATTTT. The chain recombines TRBV5-1 with TRBJ1-3, with TRBD1 matching 9 bases. With V trimmed by 1 base and J by 0 bases, 5 bases remained unmatched. Germline CDR1 SGHRS, CDR2 YFSETQ. The length of the CDR3 is 17 residues. Filled out from reference TRBV5-1 and TRBJ1-3, the complete variable domain reads KAGVTQTPRYLIKTRGQQVTLSCSPISGHRSVSWYQQTPGQGLQFLFEYFSETQRNKGNFPGRFSGRQFSNSRSEMNVSTLELGDSALYLCASSLRDREDSGNTIYFGEGSWLTVV.

The V gene is TRBV6-4, the J gene TRBJ2-1, with TRBD2 matching 8 bases. This CDR3 has 15 residues. CDR1 and CDR2 (germline): MRHNA, SNTAGT. The junction had 9 bases not matched to a gene; V was cut back by 2 bases and J by 9 bases. Here the CDR3 reads CASSDTAGGIGEQFF. Written as DNA, the CDR3 is TGTGCCAGCAGTGACACTGCGGGGGGAATTGGTGAGCAGTTCTTC.

The V gene is TRBV11-2, the J gene TRBJ1-2, with 9 bases fitting TRBD1. From germline, CDR1 is SGHAT and CDR2 FQNNGV. This CDR3 comprises 15 residues. After removal of 2 bases from V and 1 base from J, the junction contained 2 bases not matched to a gene. The CDR3 protein is CASSLTGQGNYGYTF. CDR3 in DNA: TGTGCCAGCAGCTTAACGGGACAGGGTAACTATGGCTACACCTTC.

This clone appeared once. The chain joins TRBV5-1 to TRBJ2-3, with TRBD2 identical over 10 bases. This CDR3 spans 17 amino acids. With V trimmed by 4 bases and J by 1 base, 9 bases remained unmatched. In germline, CDR1 is SGHRS, CDR2 YFSETQ. CDR3 bases: TGCGCCAGCAGCCCCAGCCCTAGCGGGGGCCGCACAGATACGCAGTATTTT. This encodes CASSPSPSGGRTDTQYF.

This chain links TRBV6-5 with TRBJ2-2, with a weak D call TRBD2 (6 bases). The germline gives CDR1 MNHEY, CDR2 SVGAGI. V shed 7 bases and J shed 6 bases, with 18 bases lying between them. The CDR3 covers 15 residues. The CDR3 DNA reads TGTGCCAGCATCTGGCTGGGGGGTAGCGCCGGGGAGCTGTTTTTT. Translated, it gives CASIWLGGSAGELFF.

The CDR3: CSVGRSGGPDTQYF. The DNA of the CDR3 is TGCAGCGTTGGTAGGAGCGGGGGCCCCGATACGCAGTATTTT. The chain employs TRBV29-1 and TRBJ2-3, with 8 bases that match TRBD2. Germline CDR1 reads SQVTM; CDR2 reads ANQGSEA. J gave up 6 bases and V 4 bases, and 9 bases lay outside the gene matches. The CDR3 is 14 amino acids.

The chain carries TRBV3-1 (or the pseudogene TRBV3-2) and TRBJ1-1, with D perhaps matching TRBD1 (6 bases). Germline CDR1 LGHDT, CDR2 YNNKEL (reference sequence). The CDR3 runs to 14 residues. Trimming left V 4 bases short and J 1 base short, with 10 bases between. The CDR3 here is CASSRLQGNTEAFF. CDR3 nucleotides: TGTGCCAGCAGCCGACTACAGGGGAACACTGAAGCTTTCTTT.

The chain joins TRBV9 to TRBJ2-5; tentatively, D is TRBD1 (5 bases). CDR1 SGDLS and CDR2 YYNGEE come from the germline V gene. There are 14 residues in the CDR3. The ends were cut back, 4 bases at V and 4 bases at J, with 14 bases in the middle. In nucleotides, the CDR3 is TGTGCCAGCAGCCCCTCCCCAGGGCGAGAGACCCAGTACTTC. Translation gives CASSPSPGRETQYF.

V gene TRBV2 combines with J gene TRBJ1-1; no definite D call. The germline V and J ends were trimmed by 0 bases and 7 bases, with 9 bases remaining between them. The CDR3 totals 13 residues. The germline V gene has CDR1 SNHLY and CDR2 FYNNEI. CDR3 in DNA: TGTGCCAGCAGTGAAGCAGAGGGCGTTGAAGCTTTCTTT. Protein sequence: CASSEAEGVEAFF.

The chain employs TRBV7-2 and TRBJ2-5; tentative D call: TRBD2 (7 bases). In germline, CDR1 is SGHTA, CDR2 FQGNSA. V was clipped by 1 base and J by 5 bases, with 17 bases between them. The CDR3 spans 16 residues. The CDR3 sequence: CASSLGVGGGEETQYF. The CDR3, as DNA: TGTGCCAGCAGCTTAGGGGTAGGGGGGGGCGAGGAGACCCAGTACTTC.

The chain joins TRBV7-9 to TRBJ2-1; the match to TRBD2 covers 13 bases. In germline, CDR1 is SEHNR, CDR2 FQNEAQ (reference sequence). J was trimmed by 0 bases and V by 5 bases; bases with no gene match: 7. CDR3 length equals 18 residues. As DNA, the CDR3 is TGTGCCAGCAGCAGACTAGCGGGGGGTCCGAGCTCCTACAATGAGCAGTTCTTC. Encoded protein: CASSRLAGGPSSYNEQFF.

V is TRBV11-3 and J is TRBJ2-4; possible D gene TRBD1, 7 bases. There are 20 residues in the CDR3. Trimming took off 1 base at V and 0 bases at J, with 22 bases between the two ends. In germline, CDR1 is SGHNT, CDR2 YENEEA. As DNA, the CDR3 is TGTGCCAGCAGCTTAGTTAGGCGGGGACAGCCCTTCGTAGCCAAAAACATTCAGTACTTC. Translated, it gives CASSLVRRGQPFVAKNIQYF.

This clone was seen a few times. The V call is TRBV6-2 or TRBV6-3, the J call TRBJ2-3, with TRBD2 matching over 10 bases. Germline trimming cut 5 bases from V and 6 bases from J; bases unmatched to any gene: 8. This CDR3 is built from 15 residues. Germline CDR1 and CDR2: MNHEY and SVGEGT. The CDR3 spells CASSRTSGRWDTQYF. Here the CDR3 DNA reads TGTGCCAGCAGTAGGACTAGCGGTCGATGGGATACGCAGTATTTT.

The chain recombines TRBV5-1 with TRBJ2-5, with D possibly matching TRBD2 (6 bases). The germline V and J ends were trimmed by 4 bases and 1 base, with 17 bases remaining between them. Germline CDR1 reads SGHRS; CDR2 reads YFSETQ. The CDR3 length is 16 residues. The CDR3 coding sequence is TGCGCCAGCAGCACGGGGACTCACATTATCCAAGAGACCCAGTACTTC. This translates into CASSTGTHIIQETQYF.

The gene calls are TRBV18 and TRBJ1-6, with D perhaps matching TRBD1 (5 bases). V lost 5 bases, J lost 6 bases, and 17 bases lay in between. This CDR3 has 16 residues. CDR1 and CDR2 (germline): KGHSH, LQKENI. The CDR3 nucleotides read TGTGCCAGCTCAAGACAGCGAGATCCGGGTAATTCACCCCTCCACTTT. Its translation is CASSRQRDPGNSPLHF. The full variable domain, rest sourced from reference TRBV18 and TRBJ1-6, is NAGVMQNPRHLVRRRGQEARLRCSPMKGHSHVYWYRQLPEEGLKFMVYLQKENIIDESGMPKERFSAEFPKEGPSILRIQQVVRGDSAAYFCASSRQRDPGNSPLHFGNGTRLTVT.

The CDR3 sequence: CASSLGGQGASYEQYF. For the CDR3, the DNA is TGTGCCAGCAGCTTGGGAGGACAGGGGGCCTCCTACGAGCAGTACTTC. J is TRBJ2-7 and V is TRBV5-4; 11 bases agree with TRBD1. Trimming removed 0 bases from V and 0 bases from J; junction bases left unmatched: 2. The CDR3 runs 16 residues. CDR1 is SGHNT and CDR2 is YYREEE in the germline V gene (reference sequence). The whole variable domain, filled in from reference TRBV5-4 and TRBJ2-7, reads ETGVTQSPTHLIKTRGQQVTLRCSSQSGHNTVSWYQQALGQGPQFIFQYYREEENGRGNFPPRFSGLQFPNYSSELNVNALELDDSALYLCASSLGGQGASYEQYFGPGTRLTVT.

This clone was found once. This chain connects TRBV4-2 to TRBJ2-7; 9 bases match TRBD2. The trim removed 1 base at V and 3 bases at J, leaving 7 bases unmatched. CDR3 length equals 16 residues. Per the germline V gene, CDR1 is LGHNA and CDR2 is YNFKEQ. CDR3 sequence (DNA): TGTGCCAGCAGCCAAGGGGTAGCGGGGGACTTCTACGAGCAGTACTTC. Translating gives CASSQGVAGDFYEQYF.

This chain links TRBV6-4 with TRBJ2-3; 16 bases map to TRBD2. Germline CDR1 and CDR2: MRHNA and SNTAGT. With V trimmed by 9 bases and J by 3 bases, 12 bases remained unmatched. The CDR3 has 18 residues. CDR3 DNA: TGTGCCAGAATCAAAAACGGGACTAGCGGGGGGGCAACAGATACGCAGTATTTT. Encoded protein: CARIKNGTSGGATDTQYF.

V and J are TRBV3-1 (or the pseudogene TRBV3-2) and TRBJ1-5; D unresolved. Germline-derived CDR1 and CDR2 are LGHDT and YNNKEL (reference sequence). CDR3 length: 16 residues. V lost 4 bases and J lost 0, with 13 bases in between. The CDR3 DNA reads as TGTGCCAGCAGCCGTGGGTACGGAGATAGCAATCAGCCCCAGCATTTT. Its protein product is CASSRGYGDSNQPQHF.